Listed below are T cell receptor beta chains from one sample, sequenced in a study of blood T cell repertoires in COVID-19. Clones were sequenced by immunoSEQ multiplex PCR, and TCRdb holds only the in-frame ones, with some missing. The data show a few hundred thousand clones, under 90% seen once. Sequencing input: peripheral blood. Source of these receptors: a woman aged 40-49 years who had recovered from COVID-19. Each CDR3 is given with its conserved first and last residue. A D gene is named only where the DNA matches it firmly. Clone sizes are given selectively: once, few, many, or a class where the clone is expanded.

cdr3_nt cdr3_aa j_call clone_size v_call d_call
TGTGCCAGCAGGGGGGGGGTTCAGCCCCAGCATTTT CASRGGVQPQHF TRBJ1-5 NA TRBV21-1 NA
TGTGCCAGCAGCTTAATGGGCCTGAACTCCTACAATGAGCAGTTCTTC CASSLMGLNSYNEQFF TRBJ2-1 NA TRBV7-3 NA
TGTGCCAGCAGCCAAGCCGACATTATGGGCACTGAAGCTTTCTTT CASSQADIMGTEAFF TRBJ1-1 NA TRBV3-1/TRBV3-2 NA
TGTGCCAGCAGCCCCAACAGCGGGTATGGCTACACCTTC CASSPNSGYGYTF TRBJ1-2 few TRBV7-9 NA
TGTGCCAGCAGCCAGCTCGGGGAGCAGTACTTC CASSQLGEQYF TRBJ2-7 NA TRBV4-2 NA
TGTGCCAGCAGCCCCGATCCACAGAGCTCCTACGAGCAGTACTTC CASSPDPQSSYEQYF TRBJ2-7 NA TRBV7-3 NA
TGCGCCAGCAGCTTACAGGGGGCGGAAAACAATGAGCAGTTCTTC CASSLQGAENNEQFF TRBJ2-1 NA TRBV5-1 TRBD1
TGTGCCAGCAGCTTTCCGTCAGGTCTAAAGACCCAGTACTTC CASSFPSGLKTQYF TRBJ2-5 NA TRBV11-3 NA
TGCAGCGTTGAATTTCTAGCGGGAGGGCCAGCCGATACGCAGTATTTT CSVEFLAGGPADTQYF TRBJ2-3 NA TRBV29-1 TRBD2
TGTGCCAGCAGTGAAGTTGGGGGGGCGAAGGGGTCCTACGAGCAGTACTTC CASSEVGGAKGSYEQYF TRBJ2-7 NA TRBV6-1 NA
TGTGCCAGCAGTCCGGGACAGGGGAGCACAGATACGCAGTATTTT CASSPGQGSTDTQYF TRBJ2-3 NA TRBV2 TRBD1
TGTGCCATCAGTGATTGGGACTCCAACAATGAGCAGTTCTTC CAISDWDSNNEQFF TRBJ2-1 NA TRBV10-3 NA